Presented here are 15 T cell receptor beta chains from one specimen sequenced in a study of cytomegalovirus exposure and HLA in healthy donors. Sequencing used immunoSEQ multiplex PCR; TCRdb keeps in-frame clones, though not all of them. The repertoire consists of over 200,000 clones, with over 70% occurring once and the leading ten covering about 14%. Sequencing was done on a sample of PBMCs. These receptors were obtained from a woman in her twenties or thirties in good health and CMV-seropositive.

As DNA, the CDR3 is TGTGCCAGCGTTCGAGGGAACACTGAAGCTTTCTTT. This sequence encodes CASVRGNTEAFF. The V and J genes are TRBV6-5 and TRBJ1-1; D remains ambiguous. This CDR3 comprises 12 residues. From germline, CDR1 is MNHEY and CDR2 SVGAGI. Trimming pared 8 bases from V and 1 base from J, leaving 8 bases between.

The chain recombines TRBV7-9 with TRBJ2-6; D might be TRBD1 (6 bases). Germline loops: CDR1 SEHNR, CDR2 FQNEAQ (reference sequence). The CDR3 is made up of 16 amino acids. The germline V and J ends were trimmed by 5 bases and 4 bases, with 15 bases remaining between them. The CDR3 region is CASSPPTGTGANVLTF. DNA of the CDR3: TGTGCCAGCAGCCCGCCCACAGGGACCGGGGCCAACGTCCTGACTTTC.

The V gene is TRBV9, the J gene TRBJ1-2; 7 positions agree with TRBD1. CDR1 and CDR2 from the germline V gene are SGDLS and YYNGEE. Losses at the gene ends were 4 bases for V and 5 bases for J; bases not matched to a gene: 23. The CDR3 extends over 19 amino acids. The CDR3 DNA reads TGTGCCAGCAGCCAGACCCTCCGGCAAGACAGGGCGCGGGGTTATGGCTACACCTTC. This codes for CASSQTLRQDRARGYGYTF. The whole variable domain, filled in from reference TRBV9 and TRBJ1-2, reads DSGVTQTPKHLITATGQRVTLRCSPRSGDLSVYWYQQSLDQGLQFLIQYYNGEERAKGNILERFSAQQFPDLHSELNLSSLELGDSALYFCASSQTLRQDRARGYGYTFGSGTRLTVV.

The gene calls are TRBV30 and TRBJ1-1; TRBD1 is a possible D gene (5 bases). Deletions cut 4 bases from V and 0 bases from J, with 12 bases between. The CDR3 runs 14 residues. Per the germline V gene, CDR1 is GTSNPN and CDR2 is SVGIG (reference sequence). CDR3: CAWNRGEMNTEAFF. In DNA form, the CDR3 reads TGTGCCTGGAACCGAGGGGAGATGAACACTGAAGCTTTCTTT.

The V gene is TRBV15, the J gene TRBJ2-2, with D possibly TRBD1 on 8 matching bases. Trimming stripped 8 bases from V and 1 base from J, with 14 bases between. Germline lookup yields CDR1 LNHNV and CDR2 YYDKDF (reference sequence). The length of the CDR3 is 15 residues. DNA for the CDR3: TGTGCCACCCGAAACAGGGGGGGGAACACCGGGGAGCTGTTTTTT. Its translation is CATRNRGGNTGELFF.

The chain employs TRBV19 and TRBJ1-5; 11 nucleotides agree with TRBD1. Germline CDR1 is LNHDA and CDR2 is SQIVND (reference sequence). V was pared by 6 bases and J by 7 bases, with 2 bases of the junction left unmatched. This CDR3 is built from 13 residues. The CDR3 DNA reads as TGTGCCAGTAGCGGGACAGGGGGACAGCCCCAGCATTTT. It is translated as CASSGTGGQPQHF.

V usage is TRBV5-1 and J usage is TRBJ2-1, with D tentatively TRBD2 (6 bases). V lost 3 bases and J 1 base, leaving 11 bases between the germline ends. This CDR3 is 15 amino acids long. Germline V gene data show CDR1 as SGHRS and CDR2 as YFSETQ. The CDR3 here is CASSWRSGSYNEQFF. CDR3 in DNA: TGCGCCAGCAGCTGGAGGAGCGGGTCCTACAATGAGCAGTTCTTC.

This chain links TRBV2 with TRBJ2-7; D perhaps matches TRBD2 (5 bases). CDR3 length equals 12 residues. Germline assignment: CDR1 SNHLY and CDR2 FYNNEI. V lost 2 bases to trimming and J lost 4 bases, with 6 bases between them. CDR3: CASSEWRYEQYF. The CDR3 DNA reads TGTGCCAGCAGTGAATGGAGGTACGAGCAGTACTTC.

V usage is TRBV11-1 and J usage is TRBJ2-7; no reliable D call. The CDR3 is 12 residues long. Germline V CDR1 and CDR2: SGHAT, FQDESV (reference sequence). V was shortened by 2 bases and J by 2 bases, with 4 bases between the two germline ends. CDR3: CASSLQAYEQYF. CDR3 nucleotide sequence: TGTGCCAGCAGCTTACAGGCCTACGAGCAGTACTTC.

CDR3 in amino acids: CATSRGAGAAYNEQFF. The DNA of the CDR3 is TGTGCCACCAGCAGGGGAGCGGGAGCTGCCTACAATGAGCAGTTCTTC. V usage is TRBV15 and J usage is TRBJ2-1; 8 bases are a match to TRBD2. Per germline, CDR1 LNHNV and CDR2 YYDKDF (reference sequence). V lost 3 bases and J lost 2; bases outside the gene matches: 6. The CDR3 extends over 16 amino acids.

The rearrangement uses TRBV9 and TRBJ2-7, with 10 bases lining up with TRBD2. The V and J ends lost 3 bases and 6 bases, in that order; junction bases with no gene match: 6. The CDR3 totals 14 residues. From germline, CDR1 is SGDLS and CDR2 YYNGEE. CDR3: CASSELAGNGEQYF. The CDR3 region has the DNA TGTGCCAGCAGCGAACTAGCGGGAAATGGCGAGCAGTACTTC.

The J gene is TRBJ2-1, the V gene TRBV5-1; 7 positions agree with TRBD2. Germline lookup yields CDR1 SGHRS and CDR2 YFSETQ. The CDR3 spans 15 residues. V was pared by 1 base and J by 3 bases, with 4 bases of the junction left unmatched. The CDR3 nucleotides are TGCGCCAGCAGCTTGTCCGGGGGGTTCTACAATGAGCAGTTCTTC. Its protein is CASSLSGGFYNEQFF.

The V call is TRBV30, the J call TRBJ2-7; D could derive from TRBD1 or TRBD2 (5 bases each). Germline V gene data show CDR1 as GTSNPN and CDR2 as SVGIG (reference sequence). Trimming shortened V by 5 bases and J by 0 bases, and 8 bases separated the two germline ends. The CDR3 sequence is 12 residues long. CDR3 sequence reads: CAWGTASYEQYF. For the CDR3, the DNA is TGTGCCTGGGGGACGGCCTCCTACGAGCAGTACTTC.

This chain connects TRBV11-2 to TRBJ1-3, with D unresolved. Germline lookup yields CDR1 SGHAT and CDR2 FQNNGV. Trimming shortened V by 0 bases and J by 7 bases, and 7 bases separated the two germline ends. This CDR3 has 13 residues. As DNA, the CDR3 is TGTGCCAGCAGCTTAGATCTGGGGAACACCATATATTTT. Its protein is CASSLDLGNTIYF.

This clone has more than one count but fewer than ten. The chain couples TRBV18 to TRBJ2-1; TRBD2 matches 8 bases. Germline V gives CDR1 KGHSH, CDR2 LQKENI. After removal of 8 bases from V and 6 bases from J, the junction contained 9 bases not matched to a gene. CDR3 length: 14 residues. The DNA of the CDR3 is TGTGCCAGCCTAAGCGGGAGTACCTCCAATGAGCAGTTCTTC. It translates to CASLSGSTSNEQFF.